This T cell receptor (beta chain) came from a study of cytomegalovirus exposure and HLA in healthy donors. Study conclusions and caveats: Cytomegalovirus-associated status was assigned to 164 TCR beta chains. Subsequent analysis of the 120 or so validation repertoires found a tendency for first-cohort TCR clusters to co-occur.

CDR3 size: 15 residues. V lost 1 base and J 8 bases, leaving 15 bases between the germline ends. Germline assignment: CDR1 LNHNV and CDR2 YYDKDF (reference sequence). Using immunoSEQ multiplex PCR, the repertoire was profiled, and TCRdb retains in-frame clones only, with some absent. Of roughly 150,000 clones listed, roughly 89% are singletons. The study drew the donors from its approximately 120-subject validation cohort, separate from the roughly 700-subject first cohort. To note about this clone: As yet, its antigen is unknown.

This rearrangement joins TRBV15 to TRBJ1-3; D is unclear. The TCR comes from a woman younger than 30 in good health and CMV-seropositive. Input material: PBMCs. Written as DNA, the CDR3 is TGTGCCACCAGCAGAGCCCGGTGGCGGGAGGACACCATATATTTT. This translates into CATSRARWREDTIYF.